The clone carrying this T cell receptor beta chain appeared once. Its target is not known. TCRdb's table, derived via immunoSEQ multiplex PCR, lists solely in-frame clones and lacks some. Of 120,000 to 150,000 clones listed, around 88% are singletons. V lost 4 bases, J lost 2 bases, and 5 bases stayed unmatched. This CDR3 has 18 residues. Germline V CDR1 and CDR2: SGHTA, FQGTGA. The data were obtained in a study of T cell responses to AZD1222 COVID-19 vaccine. Across the whole study: Second-dose groups at about 4 or about 12 weeks were pooled. Whole-study findings and limits: Across the whole spike, CD4 TCRs peaked at regions 160-218 and 743-854. Unmutated variant regions are reportedly targeted by nearly half of spike-specific TCRs. Among the donors, most were white British and more were female, and clonal diversity was possibly underestimated.

This receptor was identified in an adult in good health. This chain connects TRBV7-3 to TRBJ2-1; 16 bases match TRBD2. Specimen: peripheral blood, collected on day 0 of AZD1222 vaccination. The CDR3 DNA sequence: TGTGCCAGCAGCTCATCGGGACTAGCGGGGGGGCCCTACAATGAGCAGTTCTTC. Its translation is CASSSSGLAGGPYNEQFF.